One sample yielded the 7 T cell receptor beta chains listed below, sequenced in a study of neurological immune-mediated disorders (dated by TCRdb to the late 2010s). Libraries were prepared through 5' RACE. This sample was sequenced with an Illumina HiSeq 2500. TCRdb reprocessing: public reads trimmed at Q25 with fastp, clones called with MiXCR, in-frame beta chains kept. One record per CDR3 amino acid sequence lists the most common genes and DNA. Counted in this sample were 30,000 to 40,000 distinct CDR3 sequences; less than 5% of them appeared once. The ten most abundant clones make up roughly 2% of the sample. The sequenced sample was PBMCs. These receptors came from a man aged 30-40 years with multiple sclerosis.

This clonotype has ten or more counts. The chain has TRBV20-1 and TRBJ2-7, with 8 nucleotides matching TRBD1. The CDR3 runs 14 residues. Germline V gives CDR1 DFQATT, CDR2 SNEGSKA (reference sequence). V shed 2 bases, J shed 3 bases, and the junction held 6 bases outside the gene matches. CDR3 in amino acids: CSARQGADFYEQYF. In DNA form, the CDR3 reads TGCAGTGCTAGACAGGGGGCCGATTTCTACGAGCAGTACTTC.

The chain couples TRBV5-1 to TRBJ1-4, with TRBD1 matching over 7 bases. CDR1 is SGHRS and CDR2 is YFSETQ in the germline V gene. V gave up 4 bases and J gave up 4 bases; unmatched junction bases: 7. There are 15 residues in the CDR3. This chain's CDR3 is CASSPRQGFNEKLFF. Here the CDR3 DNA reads TGCGCCAGCAGCCCTAGACAGGGCTTTAATGAAAAACTGTTTTTT.

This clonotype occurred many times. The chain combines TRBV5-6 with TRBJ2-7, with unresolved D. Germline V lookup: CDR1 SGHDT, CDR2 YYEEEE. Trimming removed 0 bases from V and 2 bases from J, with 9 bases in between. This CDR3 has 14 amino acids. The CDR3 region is CASSLVGIAYEQYF. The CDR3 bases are TGTGCCAGCAGCTTGGTAGGCATAGCCTACGAGCAGTACTTC.

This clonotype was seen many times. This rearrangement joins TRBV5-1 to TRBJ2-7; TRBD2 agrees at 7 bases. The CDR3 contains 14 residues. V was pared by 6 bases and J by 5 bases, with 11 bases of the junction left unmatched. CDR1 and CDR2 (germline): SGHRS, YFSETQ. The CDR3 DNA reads TGCGCCAGCACAACCGTCGGGGGGAGACACGAGCAGTACTTC. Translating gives CASTTVGGRHEQYF.

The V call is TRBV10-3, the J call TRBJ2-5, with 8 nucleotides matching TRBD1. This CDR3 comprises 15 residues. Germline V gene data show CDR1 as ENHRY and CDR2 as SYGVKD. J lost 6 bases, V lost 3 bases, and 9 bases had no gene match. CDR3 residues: CAISDSGQGGQTQYF. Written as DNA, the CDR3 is TGTGCCATCAGTGATTCCGGACAGGGAGGACAGACCCAGTACTTC.

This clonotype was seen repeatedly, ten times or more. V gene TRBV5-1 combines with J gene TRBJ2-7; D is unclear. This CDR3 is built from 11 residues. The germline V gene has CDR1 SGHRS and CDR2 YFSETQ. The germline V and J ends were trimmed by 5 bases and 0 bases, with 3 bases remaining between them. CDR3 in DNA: TGCGCCAGCAGAGACTCCTACGAGCAGTACTTC. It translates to CASRDSYEQYF.

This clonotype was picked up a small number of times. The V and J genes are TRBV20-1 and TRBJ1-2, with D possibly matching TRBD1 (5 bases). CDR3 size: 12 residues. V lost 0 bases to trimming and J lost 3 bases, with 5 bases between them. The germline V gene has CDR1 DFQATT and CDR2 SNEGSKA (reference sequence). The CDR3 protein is CSARDRDYGYTF. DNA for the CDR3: TGCAGTGCTAGAGACAGGGACTATGGCTACACCTTC.